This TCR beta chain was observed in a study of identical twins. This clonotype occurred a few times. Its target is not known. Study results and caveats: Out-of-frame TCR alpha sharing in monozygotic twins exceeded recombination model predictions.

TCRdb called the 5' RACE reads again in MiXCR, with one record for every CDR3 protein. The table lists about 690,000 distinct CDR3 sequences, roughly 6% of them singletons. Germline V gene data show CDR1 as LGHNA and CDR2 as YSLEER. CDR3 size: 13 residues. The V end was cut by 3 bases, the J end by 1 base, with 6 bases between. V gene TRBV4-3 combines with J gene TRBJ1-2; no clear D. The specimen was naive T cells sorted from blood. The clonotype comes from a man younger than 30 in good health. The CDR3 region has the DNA TGCGCCAGCAGCCAGCAGGTTAACTATGGCTACACCTTC. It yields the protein CASSQQVNYGYTF.